These 21 T cell receptor beta chains originate from one sample sequenced in a study of cytomegalovirus exposure and HLA in healthy donors. The repertoire was sequenced with immunoSEQ multiplex PCR; TCRdb's copy has only in-frame clones and lacks some. Of 150,000 to 250,000 clones listed, roughly 81% are singletons. The sample taken for sequencing was PBMCs. Receptors were obtained from a woman in her 30s in good health and CMV-seronegative.

This clone showed up just a few times. The rearrangement joins TRBV5-1 to TRBJ2-3, with 8 nucleotides matching TRBD2. CDR3 length: 14 residues. Germline V CDR1 and CDR2: SGHRS, YFSETQ. V was clipped by 0 bases and J by 4 bases; unmatched bases: 1. CDR3 sequence reads: CASSLGAGADTQYF. DNA for the CDR3: TGCGCCAGCAGCTTGGGAGCGGGAGCAGATACGCAGTATTTT. The whole variable domain, filled in from reference TRBV5-1 and TRBJ2-3, reads KAGVTQTPRYLIKTRGQQVTLSCSPISGHRSVSWYQQTPGQGLQFLFEYFSETQRNKGNFPGRFSGRQFSNSRSEMNVSTLELGDSALYLCASSLGAGADTQYFGPGTRLTVL.

The chain combines TRBV15 with TRBJ2-7; 8 nucleotides align to TRBD2. The CDR3 runs to 14 residues. Trimming took 8 bases from V and 3 from J; bases not matched to a gene: 9. Germline lookup yields CDR1 LNHNV and CDR2 YYDKDF (reference sequence). The CDR3 DNA is TGTGCCACCCGGTCGGCGGGAGGTGGCTACGAGCAGTACTTC. Its protein is CATRSAGGGYEQYF.

J is TRBJ1-5 and V is TRBV5-1, with 7 bases matching TRBD1. The germline gives CDR1 SGHRS, CDR2 YFSETQ. The CDR3 loop spans 14 amino acids. With V trimmed by 5 bases and J by 7 bases, 9 bases remained unmatched. The CDR3 DNA follows: TGCGCCAGCAGTTCCGGACAGGAGGGGCAGCCCCAGCATTTT. It encodes CASSSGQEGQPQHF.

The rearrangement links TRBV5-1 to TRBJ2-7, with TRBD2 as a possible D gene (5 bases). V lost 9 bases and J lost 1, with 14 bases in between. The CDR3 is 13 amino acids. The germline V gene has CDR1 SGHRS and CDR2 YFSETQ. The CDR3, as DNA: TGCGCCACCAAAGAGGGTTCGTCCTACGAGCAGTACTTC. Translated: CATKEGSSYEQYF.

The chain has TRBV5-1 and TRBJ2-3; D might be TRBD1 (6 bases). The germline gives CDR1 SGHRS, CDR2 YFSETQ. The CDR3 is made up of 14 amino acids. The V end was cut by 2 bases, the J end by 2 bases, with 9 bases between. CDR3 amino acids: CASSFRTDTDTQYF. CDR3 DNA: TGCGCCAGCAGCTTTCGGACAGACACAGATACGCAGTATTTT.

J is TRBJ1-1 and V is TRBV7-8, with 8 positions matching TRBD1. The J segment lost 5 bases and the V segment lost 9 bases, leaving 8 bases of the junction unmatched. The CDR3 covers 13 residues. Germline loops: CDR1 SGHVS, CDR2 FQNEAQ. The CDR3 DNA is TGTGCCAGTGGTGGACAGGGAAGAACTGAAGCTTTCTTT. Protein: CASGGQGRTEAFF.

This clone was seen once. V and J are TRBV5-1 and TRBJ2-5; no definite D call. V shed 0 bases and J shed 4 bases, with 13 bases lying between them. Germline CDR1 and CDR2: SGHRS and YFSETQ. The CDR3 extends over 15 amino acids. CDR3 in amino acids: CASSLGALSLETQYF. The DNA for the CDR3 is TGCGCCAGCAGCTTGGGGGCCCTTTCTCTAGAGACCCAGTACTTC.

The chain recombines TRBV29-1 with TRBJ2-4; 14 nucleotides line up with TRBD2. This CDR3 has 17 residues. Germline lookup yields CDR1 SQVTM and CDR2 ANQGSEA. V lost 4 bases, J lost 6 bases, and 11 bases stayed unmatched. CDR3 sequence (DNA): TGCAGCGTTGGTTGGGGATCCGGGACTAGCGGGAGAAACATTCAGTACTTC. It codes for CSVGWGSGTSGRNIQYF.

This sequence joins TRBV7-8 and TRBJ2-4; 8 bases line up with TRBD1. Trimming took 5 bases from V and 1 from J; bases not matched to a gene: 7. The CDR3 contains 16 residues. Germline assignment: CDR1 SGHVS and CDR2 FQNEAQ. The CDR3 sequence is CASSLNQGAAKNIQYF. The CDR3 DNA is TGTGCCAGCAGCCTAAACCAGGGGGCGGCCAAAAACATTCAGTACTTC.

This clone occurred a few times. The rearrangement joins TRBV7-9 to TRBJ2-2; 7 bases are shared with TRBD1. The germline gives CDR1 SEHNR, CDR2 FQNEAQ (reference sequence). The CDR3 spans 15 residues. Trimming took 10 bases from V and 7 from J; bases not matched to a gene: 15. CDR3 coding DNA: TGTGCCACCCAGCCCCGGACAGGTGTGGGCGGGGAGCTGTTTTTT. This codes for CATQPRTGVGGELFF.

This chain connects TRBV27 to TRBJ2-1; D possibly corresponds to TRBD2 (6 bases). Germline-derived CDR1 and CDR2 are MNHEY and SMNVEV (reference sequence). This CDR3 is built from 15 residues. Trimming removed 2 bases from V and 5 bases from J, with 13 bases in between. The DNA for the CDR3 is TGTGCCAGCAGTTTAGTCCAGCGGGCCAACAATGAGCAGTTCTTC. Encoded protein: CASSLVQRANNEQFF.

This clone was found a few times. The chain has TRBV28 and TRBJ1-5; 7 bases align to TRBD1. The CDR3 sequence is 14 residues long. The trim removed 2 bases at V and 8 bases at J, leaving 6 bases unmatched. Per the germline V gene, CDR1 is MDHEN and CDR2 is SYDVKM. CDR3 protein: CASSLGQAREPQHF. DNA for the CDR3: TGTGCCAGCAGTTTAGGACAGGCCCGAGAGCCCCAGCATTTT.

The chain joins TRBV5-6 to TRBJ2-6; 10 bases align to TRBD1. This CDR3 has 16 amino acids. V was clipped by 5 bases and J by 8 bases; unmatched bases: 10. Germline CDR1 and CDR2: SGHDT and YYEEEE. CDR3 in DNA: TGTGCCAGCAGAGTTGTGGGACAGGGGTGGACCAACGTCCTGACTTTC. This codes for CASRVVGQGWTNVLTF. Together with reference TRBV5-6 and TRBJ2-6, the CDR3 gives the full variable domain: DAGVTQSPTHLIKTRGQQVTLRCSPKSGHDTVSWYQQALGQGPQFIFQYYEEEERQRGNFPDRFSGHQFPNYSSELNVNALLLGDSALYLCASRVVGQGWTNVLTFGAGSRLTVL.

The chain combines TRBV28 with TRBJ2-7; maybe TRBD2 (6 bases). The CDR3 loop spans 14 amino acids. The ends were cut back, 10 bases at V and 1 base at J, with 17 bases in the middle. Germline loops: CDR1 MDHEN, CDR2 SYDVKM. The CDR3 is CAIKNGGVSYEQYF. CDR3 nucleotides: TGTGCCATCAAGAATGGCGGGGTTTCCTACGAGCAGTACTTC. The variable domain in full, with the rest retrieved from reference TRBV28 and TRBJ2-7, is DVKVTQSSRYLVKRTGEKVFLECVQDMDHENMFWYRQDPGLGLRLIYFSYDVKMKEKGDIPEGYSVSREKKERFSLILESASTNQTSMYLCAIKNGGVSYEQYFGPGTRLTVT.

The chain couples TRBV25-1 to TRBJ2-3, with 7 bases lining up with TRBD2. Trimming at V came to 5 bases and at J to 2 bases, leaving 7 bases not matched to a gene. The CDR3 is made up of 15 amino acids. Looked up from germline, CDR1 is MGHDK and CDR2 is SYGVNS. The CDR3 bases are TGTGCCAGCAGTCTCCTCGGGGGGTACACAGATACGCAGTATTTT. Residues: CASSLLGGYTDTQYF.

V gene TRBV4-1 combines with J gene TRBJ2-7; the match to TRBD1 covers 7 bases. Losses at the gene ends were 3 bases for V and 6 bases for J; bases not matched to a gene: 11. The CDR3 is 15 residues long. Per the germline V gene, CDR1 is MGHRA and CDR2 is YSYEKL. The CDR3 is CASSHPGTDEIEQYF. DNA for the CDR3: TGCGCCAGCAGCCACCCCGGGACAGACGAAATCGAGCAGTACTTC.

This clone has a single count. V is TRBV6-4 and J is TRBJ2-3; D not certain. V lost 2 bases and J 1 base, leaving 16 bases between the germline ends. The CDR3 has 17 residues. Germline V gene data show CDR1 as MRHNA and CDR2 as SNTAGT. The CDR3 DNA reads TGTGCCAGCAGTGACCCTCCATCGCGCCTGGGCACAGATACGCAGTATTTT. Translated: CASSDPPSRLGTDTQYF.

This clone was counted once. This chain connects TRBV28 to TRBJ2-1, with 7 positions matching TRBD2. Per the germline V gene, CDR1 is MDHEN and CDR2 is SYDVKM. This CDR3 comprises 16 residues. After removal of 5 bases from V and 7 bases from J, the junction contained 14 bases not matched to a gene. The CDR3 spells CASSPGRGGTLNEQFF. The CDR3 nucleotides read TGTGCCAGCAGTCCTGGCCGCGGGGGTACTCTGAATGAGCAGTTCTTC.

The genes are TRBV19 and TRBJ2-7, with TRBD1 matching over 10 bases. CDR3 length: 14 residues. The germline CDR1 and CDR2 sequences are LNHDA and SQIVND (reference sequence). V shed 6 bases, J shed 1 base, and the junction held 3 bases outside the gene matches. In nucleotides, the CDR3 is TGTGCCAGTAGGACAGGGGGCAATTCCTACGAGCAGTACTTC. It specifies CASRTGGNSYEQYF.

The chain combines TRBV6-5 with TRBJ1-2, with a possible D match to TRBD1 (6 bases). This CDR3 has 15 amino acids. Germline V gene data show CDR1 as MNHEY and CDR2 as SVGAGI. Trimming removed 5 bases at V and 8 bases at J, with 21 bases between. The CDR3 loop reads CASSTSYRDPYGYTF. The CDR3 bases are TGTGCCAGCAGTACTTCTTACAGGGACCCGTACGGCTACACCTTC.

The chain recombines TRBV25-1 with TRBJ1-4, with D maybe TRBD1 (6 bases). Trimming removed 8 bases from V and 8 bases from J, with 15 bases in between. The CDR3 sequence is 13 residues long. The germline CDR1 and CDR2 sequences are MGHDK and SYGVNS. The CDR3 reads CASQQGYGEKLFF. The DNA for the CDR3 is TGTGCCAGCCAGCAGGGGTATGGGGAAAAACTGTTTTTT.